This TCR beta chain was found in a study of technical replicates of blood from several donors. This CDR3 spans 16 amino acids. Germline V gene data show CDR1 as SSHAT and CDR2 as FNYEAQ (reference sequence). Points on this clone: One end of the junction does not line up with germline, which may come from a read error.

Only in-frame clones appear in the TCRdb table, and some are missing; sequencing was by immunoSEQ multiplex PCR. The sample yields 80,000 to 95,000 clones, approximately 94% seen once. The rearrangement links TRBV7-7 to TRBJ2-3, with D possibly matching TRBD2 (7 bases). The origin of this receptor is a human donor in good health. Sequencing was done on a sample of T cells isolated from PBMCs. The CDR3 sequence: CASSLAAGAFTDTQYF. In DNA, the CDR3 is TGTGCTAGCAGCTTAGCCGCGGGGGCATTCACAGATACGCAGTATTTT.